This T cell receptor beta chain is drawn from a study of T cell repertoires in cytomegalovirus infection. About this clonotype itself: Its matching antigen is unknown.

This CDR3 contains 14 residues. J was trimmed by 5 bases and V by 6 bases; bases with no gene match: 9. Germline assignment: CDR1 MDHEN and CDR2 SYDVKM. The study, taken as a whole, reports: The study found HLA-C-restricted CMV-specific TCR beta clonotypes dominating the ex vivo response.

TCRdb used MiXCR to reprocess the reads, holding one entry per CDR3 protein. The profile shows approximately 170,000 distinct CDR3 sequences, 13% to 15% of them singletons. The sequenced sample was PBMCs. This TCR derives from a human donor in good health (CMV status not recorded). Some clones in this sample may be carry-over from other donors' samples. The chain combines TRBV28 with TRBJ2-5; 7 bases map to TRBD1. The DNA of the CDR3 is TGTGCCAGCAGCCAAAGGACAGGCCTTGAGACCCAGTACTTC. It specifies CASSQRTGLETQYF.